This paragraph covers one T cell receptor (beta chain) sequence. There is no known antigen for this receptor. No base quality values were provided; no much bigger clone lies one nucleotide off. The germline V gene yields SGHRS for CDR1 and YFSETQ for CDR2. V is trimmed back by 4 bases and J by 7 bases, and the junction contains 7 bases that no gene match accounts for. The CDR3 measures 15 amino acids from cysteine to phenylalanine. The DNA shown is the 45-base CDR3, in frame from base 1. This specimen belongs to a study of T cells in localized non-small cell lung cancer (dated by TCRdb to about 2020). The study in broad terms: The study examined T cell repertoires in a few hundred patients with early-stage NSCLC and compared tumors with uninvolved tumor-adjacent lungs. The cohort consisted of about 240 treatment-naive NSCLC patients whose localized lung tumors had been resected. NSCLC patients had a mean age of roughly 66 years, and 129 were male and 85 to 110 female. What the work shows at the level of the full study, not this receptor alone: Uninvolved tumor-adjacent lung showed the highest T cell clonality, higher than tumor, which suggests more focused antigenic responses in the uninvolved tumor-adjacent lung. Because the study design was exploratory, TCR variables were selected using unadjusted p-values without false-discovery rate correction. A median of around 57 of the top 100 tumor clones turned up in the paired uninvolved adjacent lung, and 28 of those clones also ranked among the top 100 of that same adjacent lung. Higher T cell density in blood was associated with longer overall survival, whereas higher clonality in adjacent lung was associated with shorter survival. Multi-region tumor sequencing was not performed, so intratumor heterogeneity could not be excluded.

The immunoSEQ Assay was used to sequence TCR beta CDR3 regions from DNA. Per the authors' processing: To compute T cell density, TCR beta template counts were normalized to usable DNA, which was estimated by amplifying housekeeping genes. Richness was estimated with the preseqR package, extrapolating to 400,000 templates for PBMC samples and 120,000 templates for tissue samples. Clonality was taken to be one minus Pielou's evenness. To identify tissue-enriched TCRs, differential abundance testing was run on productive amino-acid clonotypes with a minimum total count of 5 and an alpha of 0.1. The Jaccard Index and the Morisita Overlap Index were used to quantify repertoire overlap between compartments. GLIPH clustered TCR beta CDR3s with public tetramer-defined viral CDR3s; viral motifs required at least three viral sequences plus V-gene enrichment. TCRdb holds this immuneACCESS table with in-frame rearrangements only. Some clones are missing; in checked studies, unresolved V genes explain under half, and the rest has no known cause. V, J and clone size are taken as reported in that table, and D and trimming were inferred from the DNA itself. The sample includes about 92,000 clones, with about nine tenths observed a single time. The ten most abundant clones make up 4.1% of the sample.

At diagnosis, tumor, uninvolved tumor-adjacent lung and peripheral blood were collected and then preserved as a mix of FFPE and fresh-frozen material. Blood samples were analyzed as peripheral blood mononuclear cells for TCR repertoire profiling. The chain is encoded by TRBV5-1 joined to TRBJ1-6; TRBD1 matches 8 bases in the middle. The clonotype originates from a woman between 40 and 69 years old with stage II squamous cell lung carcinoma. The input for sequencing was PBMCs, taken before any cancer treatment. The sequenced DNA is TGCGCCAGCAGCCTCCCCGGACAGGGAAATTCACCCCTCCACTTT. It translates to CASSLPGQGNSPLHF.